The 8 T cell receptor beta chains presented below share a single source sample, sequenced in a study of regulatory T cells in long-lasting Graves disease. iRepertoire HTBI primers and Arm-PCR of CDR3 regions built TCR beta libraries. TCRdb passed the multiplex PCR reads through MiXCR, listing each CDR3 protein once. This table holds about 470,000 distinct CDR3 sequences, approximately 21% found once. The time point denotes: persistent/refractory GD, antithyroid drugs over 5 years with positive TRAb. RNA from PBMCs was the source of the TCR library. Specimen: peripheral blood mononuclear cells (PBMCs), collected when the disease was refractory, from a patient treated with antithyroid drugs. These TCRs come from a female donor with Graves disease.

The chain has TRBV5-5 and TRBJ1-4; D remains unclear. The V gene's germline CDR1 is SGHKS and CDR2 YYEKEE (reference sequence). V was clipped by 4 bases and J by 5 bases, with 15 bases between them. The CDR3 sequence is 15 residues long. CDR3 sequence reads: CASSKTTGLNEKLFF. CDR3 nucleotide sequence: TGTGCCAGCAGCAAAACGACCGGCCTCAATGAAAAACTGTTTTTT.

At least ten counts were recorded for this clonotype. This chain links TRBV7-2 with TRBJ2-5; TRBD2 is a possible D gene (6 bases). V lost 3 bases and J lost 5, with 13 bases in between. Germline loops: CDR1 SGHTA, CDR2 FQGNSA. This CDR3 contains 14 residues. The CDR3 DNA reads as TGTGCCAGCAGCTTTCGGGAGAAGGTGGAGACCCAGTACTTC. This gives the protein CASSFREKVETQYF.

This clonotype was detected only once. A far larger clone is off by one base, so a read error is likely. The chain employs TRBV28 and TRBJ1-1, with D maybe TRBD1 (6 bases). Germline assignment: CDR1 MDHEN and CDR2 SYDVKM. The CDR3 runs 17 residues. CDR3 coding DNA: TGTGCCAGCAGTTTAGGAACCCCCAGAAGGGGGAACACTGAAGCTTCCTTT. Encoded protein: CASSLGTPRRGNTEASF.

This clonotype was recorded a few times. The chain is built from TRBV6-2 or TRBV6-3 and TRBJ2-5; D is perhaps TRBD1 or TRBD2 (6 bases each). V gave up 7 bases and J gave up 2 bases, with 17 bases separating them. Germline V gene data show CDR1 as MNHEY and CDR2 as SVGEGT. The CDR3 is made up of 15 amino acids. The chain's CDR3 is CASTELGGRQETQYF. For the CDR3, the DNA is TGTGCCAGCACCGAACTAGGGGGGCGGCAAGAGACCCAGTACTTC.

This clonotype was seen repeatedly, ten times or more. The chain couples TRBV6-5 to TRBJ2-7; D is ambiguous. The V and J ends lost 2 bases and 3 bases respectively, with 8 bases between them. Germline V gene sequence: CDR1 MNHEY, CDR2 SVGAGI. This CDR3 comprises 13 residues. Written as DNA, the CDR3 is TGTGCCAGCAGTTACCATTCGGGCTACGAGCAGTACTTC. This codes for CASSYHSGYEQYF.

The sample holds many counts of this clonotype. V is TRBV30 and J is TRBJ1-1; no reliable D call. V lost 5 bases and J lost 1, with 8 bases in between. The CDR3 sequence is 12 residues long. Germline V lookup: CDR1 GTSNPN, CDR2 SVGIG (reference sequence). This chain's CDR3 is CAWGLGNTEAFF. CDR3 nucleotide sequence: TGTGCCTGGGGTTTAGGGAACACTGAAGCTTTCTTT.

Remarks on this clonotype: This sequence is one base from a far larger clone and is likely a read error. The gene calls are TRBV12-3 or TRBV12-4 and TRBJ2-7, with D hard to call. The DNA end favors TRBJ2-5, so the J call may be wrong. This CDR3 is 15 amino acids long. CDR3: CASSGQDAQHETQYF. CDR3 coding DNA: TGTGCCAGCAGCGGGCAGGACGCTCAACATGAGACCCAGTACTTC.

V and J are TRBV7-9 and TRBJ2-7, with D maybe TRBD2 (7 bases). This CDR3 comprises 15 residues. Germline CDR1 SEHNR, CDR2 FQNEAQ (reference sequence). V was pared by 4 bases and J by 2 bases, with 15 bases between. The CDR3 sequence is CASSWAPGGPYEQYF. CDR3 DNA: TGTGCCAGCAGCTGGGCCCCGGGGGGCCCCTACGAGCAGTACTTC.